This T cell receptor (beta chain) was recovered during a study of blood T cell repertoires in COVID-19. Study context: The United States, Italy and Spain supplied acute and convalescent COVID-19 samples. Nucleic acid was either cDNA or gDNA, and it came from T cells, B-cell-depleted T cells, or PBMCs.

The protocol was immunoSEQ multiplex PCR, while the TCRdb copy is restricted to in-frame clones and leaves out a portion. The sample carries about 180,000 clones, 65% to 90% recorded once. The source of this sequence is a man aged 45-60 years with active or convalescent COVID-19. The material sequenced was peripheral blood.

DNA for the CDR3: TGTGCCAGCAGCCAAACCCCCGCATCAACAGTAGATAATTCACCCCTCCACTTT. The encoded protein is CASSQTPASTVDNSPLHF. V and J are TRBV4-2 and TRBJ1-6, with D hard to call. The CDR3 is 18 amino acids. Germline loops: CDR1 LGHNA, CDR2 YNFKEQ. Deletions cut 2 bases from V and 5 bases from J, with 19 bases between.